What follows are 24 T cell receptor beta chains derived from one specimen sequenced in a study of Graves' ophthalmopathy and Graves' hyperthyroidism. Using RNA transcripts, the TCR beta CDR3 regions were amplified. Second-round multiplex PCR came after a first-round RT-PCR that employed HTBI primers. TCRdb called the multiplex PCR reads again in MiXCR, with one record for every CDR3 protein. The sample yields under 800,000 distinct CDR3 sequences, approximately 21% seen once. The sequenced sample consisted of peripheral blood. The receptors were gathered from a woman aged 18-29 years with stable Graves' hyperthyroidism. Some clones in this sample may be carry-over from other donors' samples.

This clonotype was seen only a few times. This chain connects TRBV28 to TRBJ2-4; D might be TRBD1 (6 bases). The V gene's germline CDR1 is MDHEN and CDR2 SYDVKM. CDR3 length: 14 residues. The V end lost 7 bases, the J end lost 4 bases, and 14 bases lay between the germline ends. The CDR3 DNA reads TGTGCCAGCAACCCCACAGGGTGGAAAAACATTCAGTACTTC. The encoded protein is CASNPTGWKNIQYF. Combining the CDR3 with reference TRBV28 and TRBJ2-4 gives the whole variable domain DVKVTQSSRYLVKRTGEKVFLECVQDMDHENMFWYRQDPGLGLRLIYFSYDVKMKEKGDIPEGYSVSREKKERFSLILESASTNQTSMYLCASNPTGWKNIQYFGAGTRLSVL.

At least ten counts were recorded for this clonotype. The chain joins TRBV30 to TRBJ1-1, with no clear D. V shed 2 bases and J shed 3 bases, with 16 bases lying between them. The length of the CDR3 is 15 residues. The germline gives CDR1 GTSNPN, CDR2 SVGIG (reference sequence). The chain's CDR3 is CAWSHTAVRHTEAFF. The CDR3, as DNA: TGTGCCTGGAGTCATACAGCCGTTAGGCACACTGAAGCTTTCTTT.

This chain joins TRBV5-1 and TRBJ2-7; the D gene is possibly TRBD2 (5 bases). Trimming took 1 base from V and 5 from J, leaving 13 bases between them. This CDR3 comprises 14 residues. Germline V lookup: CDR1 SGHRS, CDR2 YFSETQ. CDR3 in amino acids: CASSLTRAVDEQYF. Written as DNA, the CDR3 is TGCGCCAGCAGCTTGACGAGAGCGGTCGACGAGCAGTACTTC.

This clonotype showed up many times. The V gene is TRBV7-2, the J gene TRBJ1-2; 8 bases agree with TRBD1. CDR1 and CDR2 (germline): SGHTA, FQGNSA. The CDR3 has 14 residues. The V and J ends lost 1 base and 8 bases, in that order; junction bases with no gene match: 6. The CDR3 loop reads CASSLEFRGQGYTF. In nucleotides, the CDR3 is TGTGCCAGCAGCTTAGAGTTCAGGGGGCAAGGCTACACCTTC.

This clonotype was counted many times. V is TRBV6-2 or TRBV6-3 and J is TRBJ2-7; tentative D call: TRBD1 (6 bases). Germline V CDR1 and CDR2: MNHEY, SVGEGT. V gave up 8 bases and J gave up 2 bases, with 16 bases separating them. The CDR3 is made up of 14 amino acids. The CDR3 bases are TGTGCCAGCTCCCGAGGTCAGGGGACCTACGAGCAGTACTTC. It translates to CASSRGQGTYEQYF.

Ten or more counts support this clonotype. The genes are TRBV6-4 and TRBJ2-5, with D unresolved. V was pared by 5 bases and J by 5 bases, with 15 bases between. This CDR3 is built from 14 residues. The germline gives CDR1 MRHNA, CDR2 SNTAGT. CDR3 in amino acids: CASSRLVERETQYF. CDR3 in DNA: TGTGCCAGCAGTCGGCTCGTGGAACGGGAGACCCAGTACTTC.

The CDR3 here is CASSPPGRGGKNIQYF. The CDR3 DNA sequence: TGTGCCAGCAGTCCCCCCGGGAGGGGAGGCAAAAACATTCAGTACTTC. The rearrangement joins TRBV12-3 or TRBV12-4 to TRBJ2-4; TRBD2 matches at 8 bases. Trimming at V came to 5 bases and at J to 3 bases, leaving 9 bases not matched to a gene. CDR3 length equals 16 residues.

This clonotype came up a few times. The rearrangement joins TRBV3-1 to TRBJ2-7; tentatively, D is TRBD2 (6 bases). The CDR3 has 15 amino acids. The V end lost 0 bases, the J end lost 4 bases, and 13 bases lay between the germline ends. Germline V gives CDR1 LGHDT, CDR2 YNNKEL (reference sequence). CDR3 coding DNA: TGTGCCAGCAGCCAAGATGGGGGGAGACTATACGAGCAGTACTTC. It yields the protein CASSQDGGRLYEQYF.

The table lists this clonotype with many counts. The chain recombines TRBV4-2 with TRBJ2-7; no reliable D call. CDR3 length: 15 amino acids. Trimming took off 0 bases at V and 0 bases at J, with 9 bases between the two ends. Germline CDR1 and CDR2: LGHNA and YNFKEQ. CDR3: CASSQEVVTSYEQYF. For the CDR3, the DNA is TGTGCCAGCAGCCAAGAGGTCGTAACCTCCTACGAGCAGTACTTC.

This clonotype showed up many times. The chain carries TRBV2 and TRBJ1-2, with D perhaps matching TRBD1 (5 bases). Germline V gene data show CDR1 as SNHLY and CDR2 as FYNNEI. Trimming left V 8 bases short and J 8 bases short, with 21 bases between. The CDR3 consists of 14 residues. DNA of the CDR3: TGTGCCAGCTCCACTGTCCGGGACGTCGAAGGCTACACCTTC. Its protein is CASSTVRDVEGYTF.

To note about this clonotype: The junction and the germline gene differ at one end; a read error may be behind it. The chain has TRBV6-1 and TRBJ1-2; TRBD1 might be the D (5 bases). The germline V gene has CDR1 MNHNS and CDR2 SASEGT. The CDR3 length is 16 residues. The chain's CDR3 is CASREAGRITNYGYTF. In nucleotides, the CDR3 is TGTGCCAGCAGAGAAGCGGGGCGGATTACTAACTATGGCTACACCTTC.

This clonotype occurred once. The chain employs TRBV28 and TRBJ1-4, with 9 bases matching TRBD1. The ends lost 5 bases at V and 6 bases at J; junction bases unmatched: 7. The CDR3 has 15 amino acids. Germline V gene sequence: CDR1 MDHEN, CDR2 SYDVKM. The CDR3 loop reads CASSLPGQGYEKLFF. The DNA of the CDR3 is TGTGCCAGCAGTCTTCCGGGACAGGGTTATGAAAAACTGTTTTTT.

This clonotype has just a few counts. The V gene is TRBV18, the J gene TRBJ1-5, with D uncertain. CDR3 length: 14 residues. V lost 6 bases and J lost 0, with 9 bases in between. Germline V gene sequence: CDR1 KGHSH, CDR2 LQKENI. In DNA, the CDR3 is TGTGCCAGCTCTAGGGATTATAGCAATCAGCCCCAGCATTTT. Its translation: CASSRDYSNQPQHF. The full variable domain, completed using reference TRBV18 and TRBJ1-5, is NAGVMQNPRHLVRRRGQEARLRCSPMKGHSHVYWYRQLPEEGLKFMVYLQKENIIDESGMPKERFSAEFPKEGPSILRIQQVVRGDSAAYFCASSRDYSNQPQHFGDGTRLSIL.

Comment on this clonotype: Since no conserved phenylalanine or tryptophan closes the CDR3, a read error is the likely cause. The chain has TRBV11-3 and TRBJ1-1; TRBD1 matches 9 bases. The CDR3 has 14 residues. Per germline, CDR1 SGHNT and CDR2 YENEEA. The V segment lost 5 bases and the J segment 5 bases; nucleotides outside the gene matches: 6. DNA for the CDR3: TGTGCCAGCAGCGTACAGGGGGCGACGACTGAAGCTTTCTTG. Translating it yields CASSVQGATTEAFL.

This clonotype was counted ten times or more. This chain joins TRBV6-5 and TRBJ2-7; 8 nucleotides line up with TRBD1. Unmatched junction bases numbered 13, after V lost 6 bases and J lost 9 bases. This CDR3 comprises 14 residues. Germline V gene sequence: CDR1 MNHEY, CDR2 SVGAGI. Here the CDR3 reads CASSPGGGPSLQYF. DNA for the CDR3: TGTGCCAGCAGCCCAGGGGGCGGGCCCTCGTTGCAGTACTTC.

This clonotype has ten or more counts. The rearrangement uses TRBV20-1 and TRBJ2-7; TRBD2 agrees at 8 bases. V lost 6 bases to trimming and J lost 3 bases; unmatched junction nucleotides: 7. Germline V gives CDR1 DFQATT, CDR2 SNEGSKA (reference sequence). This CDR3 is 13 amino acids long. CDR3 protein: CSASGRLGYEQYF. The CDR3 region has the DNA TGCAGTGCCAGCGGGAGATTGGGCTACGAGCAGTACTTC.

The rearrangement uses TRBV20-1 and TRBJ1-2; 7 positions agree with TRBD1. Germline CDR1 is DFQATT and CDR2 is SNEGSKA (reference sequence). CDR3 size: 14 residues. After removal of 6 bases from V and 1 base from J, the junction contained 8 bases not matched to a gene. CDR3 sequence: CSAKRGLLNYGYTF. The CDR3 bases are TGCAGTGCAAAGAGGGGGCTGCTTAACTATGGCTACACCTTC.

This clonotype was seen at least ten times. CDR3 loop: CSVTGRVNTEAFF. The CDR3, as DNA: TGCAGCGTTACCGGACGGGTGAACACTGAAGCTTTCTTT. This sequence joins TRBV29-1 and TRBJ1-1; unclear D gene. The V and J ends lost 5 bases and 0 bases respectively, with 10 bases between them. Germline V gene lookup returns CDR1 SQVTM and CDR2 ANQGSEA. The CDR3 consists of 13 residues.

This clonotype came up a few times. The rearrangement joins TRBV6-5 to TRBJ1-2; 9 bases are shared with TRBD1. J gave up 3 bases and V 2 bases, and 7 bases lay outside the gene matches. Germline assignment: CDR1 MNHEY and CDR2 SVGAGI. The length of the CDR3 is 16 residues. The CDR3 loop reads CASSYTEQGAYYGYTF. The CDR3 nucleotides are TGTGCCAGCAGTTACACTGAACAGGGGGCGTACTATGGCTACACCTTC.

This clonotype was detected many times. The rearrangement links TRBV4-2 to TRBJ1-2; D unresolved. The germline CDR1 and CDR2 sequences are LGHNA and YNFKEQ. Between the trimmed V and J ends, which lost 0 bases and 5 bases, there was a span of 7 bases. The CDR3 runs 13 residues. The CDR3 DNA follows: TGTGCCAGCAGCCAAGAGGGCGGGTATGGCTACACCTTC. It translates to CASSQEGGYGYTF.

This chain joins TRBV25-1 and TRBJ2-7; a weak D match, TRBD1 (6 bases). The V and J ends lost 5 bases and 3 bases respectively, with 8 bases between them. The V gene's germline CDR1 is MGHDK and CDR2 SYGVNS. CDR3 size: 12 residues. The CDR3 spells CASSLTGYEQYV. The CDR3 nucleotides read TGTGCCAGCAGTTTGACAGGCTACGAGCAGTACGTC.

In this sample, this clonotype turned up many times. The V gene is TRBV5-1, the J gene TRBJ2-5, with D uncertain. The germline CDR1 and CDR2 sequences are SGHRS and YFSETQ. Deletions cut 4 bases from V and 7 bases from J, with 20 bases between. The length of the CDR3 is 15 residues. CDR3 amino acids: CASSEATRWEGTQYF. CDR3 DNA sequence: TGCGCCAGCAGCGAAGCGACTCGGTGGGAAGGGACCCAGTACTTC.

The genes are TRBV12-5 and TRBJ1-2, with 8 nucleotides matching TRBD1. The CDR3 is made up of 14 amino acids. CDR1 is LGHNT and CDR2 is FRNRAP in the germline V gene. Trimming at V came to 1 base and at J to 8 bases, leaving 6 bases not matched to a gene. In DNA, the CDR3 is TGTGCTAGTGGTTTGGGACAGGGGCCGGGGGGCTACACCTTC. Amino acid sequence: CASGLGQGPGGYTF.

The chain links TRBV7-2 to TRBJ1-2; the D gene is possibly TRBD1 (5 bases). V shed 2 bases and J shed 8 bases, with 12 bases lying between them. This CDR3 is built from 13 residues. Germline lookup yields CDR1 SGHTA and CDR2 FQGNSA. This CDR3 reads CASSLTGARGYTF. CDR3 nucleotides: TGTGCCAGCAGCTTAACTGGGGCGAGGGGCTACACCTTC.